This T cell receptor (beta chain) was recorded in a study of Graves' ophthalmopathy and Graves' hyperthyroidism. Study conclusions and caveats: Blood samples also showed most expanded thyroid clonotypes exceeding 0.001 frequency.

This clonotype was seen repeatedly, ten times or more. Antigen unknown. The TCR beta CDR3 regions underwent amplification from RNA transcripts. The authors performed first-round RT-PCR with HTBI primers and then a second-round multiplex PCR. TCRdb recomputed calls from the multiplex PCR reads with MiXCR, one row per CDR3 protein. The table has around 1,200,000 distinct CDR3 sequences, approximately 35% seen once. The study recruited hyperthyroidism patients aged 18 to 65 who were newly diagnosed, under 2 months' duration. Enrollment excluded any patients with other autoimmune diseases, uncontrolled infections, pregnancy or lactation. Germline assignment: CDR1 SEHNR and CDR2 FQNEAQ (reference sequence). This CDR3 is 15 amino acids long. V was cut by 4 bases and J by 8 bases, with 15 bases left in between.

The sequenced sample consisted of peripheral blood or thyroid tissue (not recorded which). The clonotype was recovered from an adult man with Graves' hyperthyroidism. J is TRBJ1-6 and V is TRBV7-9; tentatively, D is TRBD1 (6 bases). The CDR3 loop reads CASSSTGLGYSPLHF. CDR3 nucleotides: TGTGCCAGCAGCTCCACAGGGTTGGGGTATTCACCCCTCCACTTT.